Listed below are T cell receptor beta chains from one sample, sequenced in a study of beta chain features in type 1 diabetes. The table came from immunoSEQ multiplex PCR; TCRdb's copy has only in-frame clones and leaves some out. Altogether around 600,000 clones are present, 9.5% to 15% being singletons, with the ten largest covering roughly 0.12%. The sample consisted of naive CD4+ T cells from blood. These receptors all stem from a man aged 25 to 45 with type 1 diabetes. Both conserved end residues are part of each CDR3. The order of the fields is V gene, clone size, D gene, J gene, CDR3 protein, CDR3 DNA. The D gene is left open where the match is weak. Where a row states a size, it is once, few, many or the class of an expanded clone; other rows omit it.

V: TRBV21-1
size: few
D: .
J: TRBJ2-3
CDR3: CASSKEPSGGYADTQYF
DNA: TGTGCCAGCAGCAAAGAGCCTAGCGGGGGTTACGCAGATACGCAGTATTTT

V: TRBV10-3
size: .
D: TRBD1
J: TRBJ2-6
CDR3: CAISDLGQLAAGANVLTF
DNA: TGTGCCATCAGTGACCTGGGACAGCTGGCGGCTGGGGCCAACGTCCTGACTTTC

V: TRBV28
size: few
D: TRBD2
J: TRBJ2-5
CDR3: CASRAPGGPETQYF
DNA: TGTGCCAGCAGGGCGCCGGGAGGCCCGGAGACCCAGTACTTC

V: TRBV10-3
size: .
D: TRBD2
J: TRBJ2-5
CDR3: CAISISGGEETQYF
DNA: TGTGCCATCAGCATTAGCGGGGGGGAAGAGACCCAGTACTTC

V: TRBV4-1
size: .
D: TRBD1
J: TRBJ2-7
CDR3: CASSQDVPGQAGHEQYF
DNA: TGCGCCAGCAGCCAAGACGTACCGGGACAGGCGGGGCACGAGCAGTACTTC

V: TRBV7-2
size: .
D: TRBD2
J: TRBJ2-5
CDR3: CASSPLAGGSTETQYF
DNA: TGTGCCAGCAGCCCACTAGCGGGGGGAAGCACAGAGACCCAGTACTTC

V: TRBV16
size: few
D: TRBD1
J: TRBJ1-4
CDR3: CASSHPKGTGYEKLFF
DNA: TGTGCCAGCAGCCACCCTAAGGGGACAGGGTACGAAAAACTGTTTTTT

V: TRBV6-5
size: .
D: .
J: TRBJ1-1
CDR3: CASSYAPSGGTEAFF
DNA: TGTGCCAGCAGTTACGCACCCTCGGGGGGCACTGAAGCTTTCTTT

V: TRBV30
size: few
D: .
J: TRBJ2-2
CDR3: CAWTGKRTGELFF
DNA: TGTGCCTGGACGGGGAAAAGAACCGGGGAGCTGTTTTTT

V: TRBV7-2
size: few
D: .
J: TRBJ1-2
CDR3: CASSRTGLPYGYTF
DNA: TGTGCCAGCAGTCGTACAGGGCTTCCCTATGGCTACACCTTC

V: TRBV6-5
size: few
D: .
J: TRBJ1-1
CDR3: CASSYFSLAEAFF
DNA: TGTGCCAGCAGTTACTTCAGCCTAGCTGAAGCTTTCTTT

V: TRBV27
size: .
D: .
J: TRBJ2-3
CDR3: CASSFLGLEDTQYF
DNA: TGTGCCAGCAGTTTTCTAGGGCTAGAGGATACGCAGTATTTT

V: TRBV18
size: few
D: .
J: TRBJ1-6
CDR3: CASSPSDRDSSPLHF
DNA: TGTGCCAGCTCACCATCGGACAGAGATTCTTCACCCCTCCACTTT

V: TRBV7-8
size: .
D: .
J: TRBJ2-7
CDR3: CASSSRLGEQYF
DNA: TGTGCCAGCAGCTCCAGACTCGGCGAGCAGTACTTC

V: TRBV7-8
size: .
D: TRBD1
J: TRBJ2-7
CDR3: CASTSYGTGGYEQYF
DNA: TGTGCCAGCACCTCCTATGGGACAGGGGGCTACGAGCAGTACTTC

V: TRBV9
size: .
D: TRBD1
J: TRBJ1-1
CDR3: CASSASRDRGLDTEAFF
DNA: TGTGCCAGCAGCGCATCCCGGGACAGGGGGTTGGACACTGAAGCTTTCTTT

V: TRBV6-5
size: .
D: .
J: TRBJ2-7
CDR3: CASSYTGPSYEQYF
DNA: TGTGCCAGCAGTTATACAGGGCCTTCCTACGAGCAGTACTTC

V: TRBV7-2
size: .
D: TRBD1
J: TRBJ1-4
CDR3: CASSIRDRSLLNEKLFF
DNA: TGTGCCAGCAGCATCCGGGACAGGTCATTACTTAATGAAAAACTGTTTTTT

V: TRBV4-1
size: few
D: .
J: TRBJ1-2
CDR3: CASSPLGLGGYTF
DNA: TGCGCCAGCAGCCCCCTTGGCCTAGGGGGCTACACCTTC

V: TRBV5-1
size: .
D: .
J: TRBJ1-6
CDR3: CASSLGTVDNSPLHF
DNA: TGCGCCAGCAGCTTGGGGACGGTTGATAATTCACCCCTCCACTTT

V: TRBV29-1
size: few
D: .
J: TRBJ2-7
CDR3: CSVAWGGQRVYEQYF
DNA: TGCAGCGTTGCCTGGGGCGGACAGAGGGTCTACGAGCAGTACTTC

V: TRBV5-6
size: .
D: TRBD1
J: TRBJ2-1
CDR3: CASSHKTDADRGFF
DNA: TGTGCCAGCAGCCATAAGACCGACGCAGACAGGGGGTTCTTC

V: TRBV5-1
size: .
D: .
J: TRBJ2-3
CDR3: CASSYDRTSTDTQYF
DNA: TGCGCCAGCAGCTACGACAGGACTAGCACAGATACGCAGTATTTT

V: TRBV2
size: .
D: .
J: TRBJ2-3
CDR3: CANSQNAGTDTQYF
DNA: TGTGCCAACTCACAGAACGCAGGCACAGATACGCAGTATTTT

V: TRBV4-3
size: .
D: TRBD1
J: TRBJ1-5
CDR3: CASSQYRDRGQPQHF
DNA: TGCGCCAGCAGCCAATACCGGGACAGGGGTCAGCCCCAGCATTTT

V: TRBV6-5
size: .
D: .
J: TRBJ2-1
CDR3: CASSYSGSSYNEQFF
DNA: TGTGCCAGCAGTTACTCAGGGAGCTCCTACAATGAGCAGTTCTTC

V: TRBV29-1
size: few
D: .
J: TRBJ1-3
CDR3: CSVGILGDTIYF
DNA: TGCAGCGTTGGGATATTAGGGGACACCATATATTTT

V: TRBV6-5
size: .
D: .
J: TRBJ1-2
CDR3: CASSARGAGDYGYTF
DNA: TGTGCCAGCAGTGCCCGCGGGGCCGGAGACTATGGCTACACCTTC

V: TRBV28
size: few
D: .
J: TRBJ2-7
CDR3: CASRDTAYEQYF
DNA: TGTGCCAGCCGGGACACCGCCTACGAGCAGTACTTC

V: TRBV11-2
size: .
D: TRBD2
J: TRBJ2-3
CDR3: CASSSRRASGGSTDTQYF
DNA: TGTGCCAGCAGCTCTCGAAGGGCTAGCGGGGGGTCCACAGATACGCAGTATTTT

V: TRBV14
size: .
D: .
J: TRBJ1-4
CDR3: CASSQDRPGEKLFF
DNA: TGTGCCAGCAGCCAAGATCGACCGGGGGAAAAACTGTTTTTT

V: TRBV15
size: .
D: TRBD2
J: TRBJ2-5
CDR3: CATSDERGMRETQYF
DNA: TGTGCCACCAGCGACGAGCGGGGGATGCGGGAGACCCAGTACTTC

V: TRBV23-1
size: few
D: .
J: TRBJ1-5
CDR3: CASRPVTRRTNQPQHF
DNA: TGCGCCAGCAGACCCGTGACTCGTAGAACCAATCAGCCCCAGCATTTT

V: TRBV13
size: .
D: .
J: TRBJ2-3
CDR3: CASSYRRGRGPDTQYF
DNA: TGTGCCAGCAGCTATCGACGGGGAAGGGGACCAGATACGCAGTATTTT

V: TRBV7-9
size: .
D: TRBD1
J: TRBJ1-2
CDR3: CASSHTGTGDGYTF
DNA: TGTGCCAGCAGCCACACCGGGACAGGGGATGGCTACACCTTC

V: TRBV7-8
size: few
D: .
J: TRBJ2-1
CDR3: CASSLGGSNIEQFF
DNA: TGTGCCAGCAGCTTAGGAGGGTCAAACATTGAGCAGTTCTTC

V: TRBV7-2
size: .
D: .
J: TRBJ1-5
CDR3: CASSSWAQPQHF
DNA: TGTGCCAGCAGCTCCTGGGCACAGCCCCAGCATTTT

V: TRBV7-2
size: .
D: .
J: TRBJ2-7
CDR3: CASSLEVWRVQGYEQYF
DNA: TGTGCCAGCAGCTTAGAGGTGTGGAGGGTTCAGGGCTACGAGCAGTACTTC

V: TRBV29-1
size: few
D: .
J: TRBJ1-3
CDR3: CSVVQGLGNTIYF
DNA: TGCAGCGTTGTGCAGGGCCTGGGAAACACCATATATTTT

V: TRBV19
size: .
D: .
J: TRBJ1-5
CDR3: CASSIDRQHNQPQHF
DNA: TGTGCCAGTAGTATAGATCGACAGCACAATCAGCCCCAGCATTTT

V: TRBV28
size: .
D: TRBD1
J: TRBJ1-2
CDR3: CASSLDRVSYGYTF
DNA: TGTGCCAGCAGCCTTGACAGGGTCAGCTATGGCTACACCTTC

V: TRBV7-9
size: few
D: .
J: TRBJ1-5
CDR3: CASSYGRDQPQHF
DNA: TGTGCCAGCAGCTACGGACGGGATCAGCCCCAGCATTTT

V: TRBV9
size: .
D: .
J: TRBJ2-3
CDR3: CASSPGADTQYF
DNA: TGTGCCAGCAGCCCAGGGGCTGATACGCAGTATTTT

V: TRBV18
size: .
D: .
J: TRBJ1-1
CDR3: CASSPTAKNTEAFF
DNA: TGTGCCAGCTCACCGACAGCGAAGAACACTGAAGCTTTCTTT

V: TRBV30
size: .
D: .
J: TRBJ1-3
CDR3: CAWKESGNTIYF
DNA: TGTGCCTGGAAAGAATCTGGAAACACCATATATTTT

V: TRBV29-1
size: few
D: .
J: TRBJ1-5
CDR3: CSAAGALNQPQHF
DNA: TGCAGCGCTGCGGGGGCCCTCAATCAGCCCCAGCATTTT

V: TRBV18
size: .
D: .
J: TRBJ2-3
CDR3: CASSPPAGATDTQYF
DNA: TGTGCCAGCTCACCACCGGCAGGGGCCACAGATACGCAGTATTTT

V: TRBV7-7
size: few
D: .
J: TRBJ2-5
CDR3: CASSLGGTAKETQYF
DNA: TGTGCTAGCAGCTTAGGAGGCACGGCGAAAGAGACCCAGTACTTC

V: TRBV14
size: .
D: TRBD2
J: TRBJ2-5
CDR3: CASSQEGGDQYF
DNA: TGTGCCAGCAGCCAAGAGGGGGGGGACCAGTACTTC

V: TRBV7-2
size: .
D: .
J: TRBJ1-6
CDR3: CASSFQGLNSPLHF
DNA: TGTGCCAGCAGCTTCCAGGGGTTGAATTCACCCCTCCACTTT

V: TRBV2
size: .
D: .
J: TRBJ1-6
CDR3: CASLGGSPLHF
DNA: TGTGCCAGCCTAGGGGGTTCACCCCTCCACTTT

V: TRBV29-1
size: .
D: TRBD1
J: TRBJ2-2
CDR3: CSVAGTGISGELFF
DNA: TGCAGCGTTGCGGGGACAGGGATCTCCGGGGAGCTGTTTTTT